This T cell receptor beta chain was sequenced during a study of T cells in tuberculosis. Background on the study: A South African cohort included IGRA-negative adolescents, latently infected IGRA-positive adolescents and adults with active tuberculosis.

The CDR3 length is 15 residues. Germline V gene data show CDR1 as SNHLY and CDR2 as FYNNEI. Unmatched junction bases numbered 4, after V lost 6 bases and J lost 3 bases. Study results and caveats: GMM-specific TCRs were nearer to active tuberculosis alpha repertoires, suggesting expansion.

Profiled with immunoSEQ multiplex PCR; TCRdb holds only in-frame clones, not every one. The sample has more than 20,000 clones, approximately 90% seen once. In the case of this clone: The antigen is not known.

At study entry, adolescents had tuberculin skin tests and IGRA screening. On average about 100,000 T cells per donor were immunosequenced. The sequence was obtained from a donor aged 5 to 30 with latent tuberculosis or without tuberculosis infection. Sequenced input: PBMCs. The chain is built from TRBV2 and TRBJ2-2; 10 bases fit TRBD1. The CDR3 bases are TGTGCCAGCAGACCAGGACAGGGGGACACCGGGGAGCTGTTTTTT. Translated, it gives CASRPGQGDTGELFF.